What follows is one T cell receptor (beta chain) and its context. Its target is not known. The record originates from a study of cytomegalovirus exposure and HLA in healthy donors. The donors were part of the validation cohort of roughly 110 subjects. That cohort was separate from the first cohort, which comprised 550 to 750 subjects. Germline loops: CDR1 SGHNT, CDR2 YYREEE (reference sequence). This CDR3 has 15 amino acids. The V and J ends lost 0 bases and 2 bases, in that order; junction bases with no gene match: 4. Repertoires were generated with immunoSEQ multiplex PCR, while TCRdb's copy carries only in-frame clones and drops some. The sample yields roughly 75,000 clones, around four fifths seen once. Findings of the study overall: Over 150 TCR beta chains were listed as cytomegalovirus-associated.

The sequence was collected from a young man in good health and CMV-seronegative. This chain connects TRBV5-4 to TRBJ1-2; 7 bases are a match to TRBD1. Sequenced sample: PBMCs. The CDR3 nucleotides read TGTGCCAGCAGCTTGGCCCAGGGGGAAAACTATGGCTACACCTTC. Protein sequence: CASSLAQGENYGYTF.